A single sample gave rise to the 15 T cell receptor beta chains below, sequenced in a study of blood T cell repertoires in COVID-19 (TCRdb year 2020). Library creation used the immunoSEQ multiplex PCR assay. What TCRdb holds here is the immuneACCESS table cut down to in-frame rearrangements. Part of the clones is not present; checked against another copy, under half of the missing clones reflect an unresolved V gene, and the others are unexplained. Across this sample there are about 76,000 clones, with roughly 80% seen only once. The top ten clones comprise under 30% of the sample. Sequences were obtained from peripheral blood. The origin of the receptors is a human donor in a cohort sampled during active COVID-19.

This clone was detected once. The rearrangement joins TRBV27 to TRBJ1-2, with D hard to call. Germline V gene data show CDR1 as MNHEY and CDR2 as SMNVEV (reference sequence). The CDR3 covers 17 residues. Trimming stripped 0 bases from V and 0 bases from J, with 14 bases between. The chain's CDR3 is CASSLSPGYIANYGYTF. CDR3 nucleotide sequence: TGTGCCAGCAGTTTATCGCCAGGTTACATAGCTAACTATGGCTACACCTTC.

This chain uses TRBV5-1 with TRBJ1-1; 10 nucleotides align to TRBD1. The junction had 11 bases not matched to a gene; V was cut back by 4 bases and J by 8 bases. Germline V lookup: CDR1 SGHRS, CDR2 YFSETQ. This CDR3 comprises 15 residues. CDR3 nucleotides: TGCGCCAGCAGCACGCAGACAGGGGGCAGCCGAGAAGCTTTCTTT. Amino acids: CASSTQTGGSREAFF. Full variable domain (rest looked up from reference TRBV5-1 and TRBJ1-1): KAGVTQTPRYLIKTRGQQVTLSCSPISGHRSVSWYQQTPGQGLQFLFEYFSETQRNKGNFPGRFSGRQFSNSRSEMNVSTLELGDSALYLCASSTQTGGSREAFFGQGTRLTVV.

The CDR3 is CATSSQGGRNEKLFF. For the CDR3, the DNA is TGTGCCACCAGCAGTCAAGGTGGGCGAAATGAAAAACTGTTTTTT. The chain is built from TRBV15 and TRBJ1-4, with unresolved D. Trimming left V 3 bases short and J 5 bases short, with 13 bases between. The CDR3 runs to 15 residues. From germline, CDR1 is LNHNV and CDR2 YYDKDF (reference sequence).

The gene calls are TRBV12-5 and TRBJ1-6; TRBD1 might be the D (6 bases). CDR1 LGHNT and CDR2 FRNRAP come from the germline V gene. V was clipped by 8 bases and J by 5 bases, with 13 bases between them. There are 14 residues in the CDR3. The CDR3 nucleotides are TGTGCTAGTTGCTGGGACATCCATAATTCACCCCTCCACTTT. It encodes CASCWDIHNSPLHF.

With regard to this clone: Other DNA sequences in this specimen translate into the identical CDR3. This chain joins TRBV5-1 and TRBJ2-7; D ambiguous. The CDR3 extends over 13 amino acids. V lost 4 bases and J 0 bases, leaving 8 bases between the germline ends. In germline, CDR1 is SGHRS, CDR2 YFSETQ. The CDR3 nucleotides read TGCGCCAGCAGCCTAGACGGCTCCTACGAGCAGTACTTC. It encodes CASSLDGSYEQYF.

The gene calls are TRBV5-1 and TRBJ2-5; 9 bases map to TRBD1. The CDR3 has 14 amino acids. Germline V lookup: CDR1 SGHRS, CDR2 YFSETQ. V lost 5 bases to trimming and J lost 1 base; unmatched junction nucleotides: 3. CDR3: CASSRQGGQETQYF. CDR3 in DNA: TGCGCCAGCAGTCGACAGGGGGGCCAAGAGACCCAGTACTTC. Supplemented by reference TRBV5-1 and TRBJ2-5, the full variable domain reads KAGVTQTPRYLIKTRGQQVTLSCSPISGHRSVSWYQQTPGQGLQFLFEYFSETQRNKGNFPGRFSGRQFSNSRSEMNVSTLELGDSALYLCASSRQGGQETQYFGPGTRLLVL.

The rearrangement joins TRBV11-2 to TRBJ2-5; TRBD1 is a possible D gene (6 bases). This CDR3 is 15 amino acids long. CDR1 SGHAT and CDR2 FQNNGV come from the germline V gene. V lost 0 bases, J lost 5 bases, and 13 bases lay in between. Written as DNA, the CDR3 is TGTGCCAGCAGCTTAGACGGGTCAGGGGTCGAGACCCAGTACTTC. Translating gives CASSLDGSGVETQYF. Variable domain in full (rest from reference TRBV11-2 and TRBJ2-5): EAGVAQSPRYKIIEKRQSVAFWCNPISGHATLYWYQQILGQGPKLLIQFQNNGVVDDSQLPKDRFSAERLKGVDSTLKIQPAKLEDSAVYLCASSLDGSGVETQYFGPGTRLLVL.

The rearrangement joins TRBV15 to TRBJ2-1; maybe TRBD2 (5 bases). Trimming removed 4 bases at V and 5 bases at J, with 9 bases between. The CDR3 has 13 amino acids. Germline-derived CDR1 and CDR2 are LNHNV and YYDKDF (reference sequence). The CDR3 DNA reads TGTGCCACCAGCACGTCGAGGGACAATGAGCAGTTCTTC. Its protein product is CATSTSRDNEQFF.

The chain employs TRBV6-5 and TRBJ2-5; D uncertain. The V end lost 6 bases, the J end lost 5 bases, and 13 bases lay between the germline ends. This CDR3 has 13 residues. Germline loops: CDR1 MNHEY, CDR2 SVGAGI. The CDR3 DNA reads TGTGCCAGCAGCCTGGTCCCTCGGGAGACCCAGTACTTC. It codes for CASSLVPRETQYF.

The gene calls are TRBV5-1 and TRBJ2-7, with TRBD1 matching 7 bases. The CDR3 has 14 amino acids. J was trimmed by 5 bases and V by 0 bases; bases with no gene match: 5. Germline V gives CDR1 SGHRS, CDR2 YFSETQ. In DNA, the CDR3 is TGCGCCAGCAGCTTGGCAGGGGGAACGGACGAGCAGTACTTC. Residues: CASSLAGGTDEQYF.

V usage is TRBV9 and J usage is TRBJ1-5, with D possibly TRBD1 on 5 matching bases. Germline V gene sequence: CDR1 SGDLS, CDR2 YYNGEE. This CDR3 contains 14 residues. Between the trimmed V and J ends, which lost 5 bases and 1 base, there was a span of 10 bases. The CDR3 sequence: CASSRQSSNQPQHF. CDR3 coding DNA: TGTGCCAGCAGTCGACAGTCCAGCAATCAGCCCCAGCATTTT.

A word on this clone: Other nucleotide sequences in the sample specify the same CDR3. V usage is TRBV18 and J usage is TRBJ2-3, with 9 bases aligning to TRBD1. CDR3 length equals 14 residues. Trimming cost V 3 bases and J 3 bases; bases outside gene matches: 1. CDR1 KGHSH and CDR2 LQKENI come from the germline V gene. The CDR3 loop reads CASSPGQGTDTQYF. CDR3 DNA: TGTGCCAGCTCACCTGGACAGGGGACAGATACGCAGTATTTT.

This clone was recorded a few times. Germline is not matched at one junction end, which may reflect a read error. CDR3 in DNA: TGTGCCAGCAGCGAAGGAGGCAGGGGCTACGAGCAGTACTTC. Encoded protein: CASSEGGRGYEQYF. This chain joins TRBV6-1 and TRBJ2-7; weak D call: TRBD1 (6 bases). The CDR3 has 14 amino acids. Germline V gene lookup returns CDR1 MNHNS and CDR2 SASEGT.

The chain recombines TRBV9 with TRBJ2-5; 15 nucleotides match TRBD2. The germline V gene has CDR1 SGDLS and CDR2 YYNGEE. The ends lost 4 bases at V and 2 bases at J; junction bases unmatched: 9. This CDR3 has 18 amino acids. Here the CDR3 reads CASSPRTSGGAGQETQYF. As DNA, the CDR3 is TGTGCCAGCAGCCCCCGGACTAGCGGGGGGGCGGGACAAGAGACCCAGTACTTC.

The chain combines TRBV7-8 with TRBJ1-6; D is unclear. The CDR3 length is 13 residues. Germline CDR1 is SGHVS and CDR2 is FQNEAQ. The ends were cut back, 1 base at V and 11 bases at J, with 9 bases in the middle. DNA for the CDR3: TGTGCCAGCAGCTTAGAGGACTTCGCACCCCTCCACTTT. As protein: CASSLEDFAPLHF.